This T cell receptor (beta chain) appears in the sequencing data of a study of T cells after somatic rescue of genetic block. The table came from immunoSEQ multiplex PCR; TCRdb's copy has only in-frame clones and leaves some out. The sample contains roughly 67,000 clones, roughly 92% of which appear only once. CDR1 and CDR2 from the germline V gene are SGHTA and FQGTGA. The V gene lost 2 bases and the J gene lost 1 base, with 5 bases spanning the gap. This CDR3 comprises 13 residues. The gene calls are TRBV7-3 and TRBJ1-1; D not resolved. The sequence came from a man in his forties. The sequenced sample was peripheral blood mononuclear cells (PBMCs). As DNA, the CDR3 is TGTGCCAGCAGCTTAGGAAAGAACACTGAAGCTTTCTTT. This translates into CASSLGKNTEAFF.